Following are 25 T cell receptor beta chains from one sample sequenced in a study of cytomegalovirus exposure and HLA in healthy donors. Both 60 Vbeta primers and 13 Jbeta primers went into the PCR. TCRdb keeps only in-frame clones here, not all; method: immunoSEQ multiplex PCR. Of 200,000 to 250,000 clones in the sample, approximately 68% were seen once. Sequences were obtained from PBMCs. These receptors originate from a woman under 40 in good health and CMV-seronegative.

In its sample, this clone was seen a few times. In nucleotides, the CDR3 is TGTGCCAGCAGTGAAATGACTAGCGGGGACAATGAGCAGTTCTTC. It codes for CASSEMTSGDNEQFF. The genes are TRBV6-1 and TRBJ2-1, with 11 bases lining up with TRBD2. The trim removed 2 bases at V and 5 bases at J, leaving 2 bases unmatched. The CDR3 is made up of 15 amino acids. Per germline, CDR1 MNHNS and CDR2 SASEGT.

CDR3 region: CASSPRLRTSGRARETQYF. The CDR3 DNA follows: TGTGCCAGCAGTCCCAGGTTGAGGACTAGCGGGAGGGCCAGAGAGACCCAGTACTTC. V and J are TRBV27 and TRBJ2-5; TRBD2 matches 15 bases. The V and J ends lost 5 bases and 4 bases, in that order; junction bases with no gene match: 14. The CDR3 covers 19 residues. Germline CDR1 and CDR2: MNHEY and SMNVEV (reference sequence).

The chain joins TRBV10-2 to TRBJ2-2; D is perhaps TRBD2 (5 bases). With 8 bases removed from V and 6 bases from J, the gap between germline ends came to 13 bases. CDR3 size: 13 residues. The germline CDR1 and CDR2 sequences are WSHSY and SAAADI. The DNA for the CDR3 is TGCGCCAGCTGGGAAGGACTCGCCGGGGAGCTGTTTTTT. Its protein is CASWEGLAGELFF.

CDR3 nucleotide sequence: TGTGCCAGCAGCCGACCAGGTCCTAACACTGAAGCTTTCTTT. This translates into CASSRPGPNTEAFF. V gene TRBV7-9 combines with J gene TRBJ1-1; D not resolved. Germline CDR1 SEHNR, CDR2 FQNEAQ (reference sequence). This CDR3 has 14 amino acids. The V and J ends lost 5 bases and 2 bases respectively, with 12 bases between them.

Comment on this clone: At one of its ends the junction is not consistent with the germline gene, which may arise from a read error. The CDR3 protein is CVSSERGNGGAADTQYF. Here the CDR3 DNA reads TGTGTCAGCAGTGAAAGGGGCAATGGGGGCGCGGCAGATACGCAGTATTTT. V is TRBV6-1 and J is TRBJ2-3; possible D gene TRBD1, 6 bases. CDR3 length: 17 residues. Germline V CDR1 and CDR2: MNHNS, SASEGT.

The chain couples TRBV19 to TRBJ2-7; 8 positions match TRBD1. With 5 bases clipped from V and 5 bases from J, the junction kept 5 bases outside the gene matches. Germline assignment: CDR1 LNHDA and CDR2 SQIVND (reference sequence). The CDR3 sequence is 13 residues long. DNA of the CDR3: TGTGCCAGTAGTGCAGGGACAGGCAACGAGCAGTACTTC. It translates to CASSAGTGNEQYF.

The chain recombines TRBV7-3 with TRBJ2-2; TRBD2 is a possible D gene (7 bases). Trimming left V 2 bases short and J 1 base short, with 11 bases between. Germline loops: CDR1 SGHTA, CDR2 FQGTGA. The CDR3 runs to 16 residues. The chain's CDR3 is CASSLGRGQNTGELFF. Written as DNA, the CDR3 is TGTGCCAGCAGCTTAGGGCGGGGGCAGAACACCGGGGAGCTGTTTTTT.

The table lists this clone with a count of one. The J gene is TRBJ2-1, the V gene TRBV2; D may be TRBD2 (6 bases). Germline V lookup: CDR1 SNHLY, CDR2 FYNNEI. Trimming took 5 bases from V and 6 from J, leaving 14 bases between them. The CDR3 length is 14 residues. CDR3 loop: CASSPRWTINEQFF. CDR3 DNA sequence: TGTGCCAGCAGTCCGCGTTGGACTATCAATGAGCAGTTCTTC.

J is TRBJ2-2 and V is TRBV7-9, with a weak D call TRBD2 (6 bases). V was trimmed by 5 bases and J by 2 bases, leaving 15 bases between them. Germline V gives CDR1 SEHNR, CDR2 FQNEAQ (reference sequence). The CDR3 contains 16 residues. DNA for the CDR3: TGTGCCAGCAGCCCCGGACGGGGGATCAACACCGGGGAGCTGTTTTTT. Protein: CASSPGRGINTGELFF.

The genes are TRBV27 and TRBJ1-1; no definite D call. V lost 2 bases to trimming and J lost 1 base, with 5 bases between them. CDR1 is MNHEY, CDR2 SMNVEV, per germline (reference sequence). This CDR3 is built from 13 residues. CDR3 in amino acids: CASSLNGNTEAFF. As DNA, the CDR3 is TGTGCCAGCAGTTTAAACGGGAACACTGAAGCTTTCTTT.

V and J are TRBV30 and TRBJ2-1; TRBD2 aligns across 7 bases. The V segment lost 4 bases and the J segment 15 bases; nucleotides outside the gene matches: 12. Germline assignment: CDR1 GTSNPN and CDR2 SVGIG (reference sequence). There are 12 residues in the CDR3. The CDR3 here is CAWKGPGGALFF. Here the CDR3 DNA reads TGTGCCTGGAAGGGGCCGGGGGGAGCATTGTTCTTC.

Concerning this clone: Germline is not matched at one junction end, which may reflect a read error. The chain is built from TRBV7-7 and TRBJ2-1; TRBD2 is a possible D gene (5 bases). The CDR3 loop spans 13 amino acids. Looked up from germline, CDR1 is SSHAT and CDR2 is FNYEAQ (reference sequence). CDR3 sequence reads: CASSLTPSGEQFF. In DNA form, the CDR3 reads TGTGCTAGCAGCTTAACACCCAGCGGTGAGCAGTTCTTC. The entire variable domain, with the rest obtained from reference TRBV7-7 and TRBJ2-1, is as follows: GAGVSQSPRYKVTKRGQDVTLRCDPISSHATLYWYQQALGQGPEFLTYFNYEAQPDKSGLPSDRFSAERPEGSISTLTIQRTEQRDSAMYRCASSLTPSGEQFFGPGTRLTVL.

The chain has TRBV18 and TRBJ2-1; 12 positions match TRBD2. The CDR3 is made up of 17 amino acids. The V and J ends lost 5 bases and 5 bases, in that order; junction bases with no gene match: 10. Germline CDR1 KGHSH, CDR2 LQKENI. In DNA form, the CDR3 reads TGTGCCAGCTCAGAAAACCTGGGACTAGCGGGCAACAATGAGCAGTTCTTC. Protein product: CASSENLGLAGNNEQFF.

The sample holds a few counts of this clone. The chain carries TRBV6-5 and TRBJ2-7; 7 bases match TRBD2. Trimming cost V 2 bases and J 5 bases; bases outside gene matches: 3. CDR1 and CDR2 from the germline V gene are MNHEY and SVGAGI. This CDR3 contains 13 residues. CDR3 sequence (DNA): TGTGCCAGCAGTTACGGGCTAGCGGACGAGCAGTACTTC. This translates into CASSYGLADEQYF.

The chain uses TRBV10-2 and TRBJ2-7; 12 bases match TRBD2. The CDR3 contains 14 residues. The junction had 5 bases not matched to a gene; V was cut back by 8 bases and J by 3 bases. Germline values: CDR1 WSHSY, CDR2 SAAADI. This CDR3 is CASSLLAGGYEQYF. In DNA form, the CDR3 reads TGCGCCAGCTCTTTACTAGCGGGGGGCTACGAGCAGTACTTC.

The chain is built from TRBV7-8 and TRBJ2-1, with D uncertain. Trimming removed 3 bases from V and 6 bases from J, with 3 bases in between. Germline CDR1 and CDR2: SGHVS and FQNEAQ. The CDR3 runs 11 residues. CDR3 protein: CASSFGNEQFF. The CDR3 DNA follows: TGTGCCAGCAGCTTCGGCAATGAGCAGTTCTTC.

The chain is built from TRBV27 and TRBJ2-7; no clear D gene. The V gene lost 2 bases and the J gene lost 2 bases, with 7 bases spanning the gap. This CDR3 spans 13 amino acids. CDR1 is MNHEY and CDR2 is SMNVEV in the germline V gene (reference sequence). The CDR3 sequence is CASSLGLTYEQYF. CDR3 sequence (DNA): TGTGCCAGCAGTTTAGGCCTTACCTACGAGCAGTACTTC.

The V call is TRBV19, the J call TRBJ2-7; 7 bases are a match to TRBD1. The V segment lost 3 bases and the J segment 2 bases; nucleotides outside the gene matches: 10. There are 16 residues in the CDR3. Germline CDR1 reads LNHDA; CDR2 reads SQIVND (reference sequence). In DNA form, the CDR3 reads TGTGCCAGTAGTATGCGTTCCGGGCAGGGGGCCTACGAGCAGTACTTC. It is translated as CASSMRSGQGAYEQYF.

As regards this clone: The sample holds other DNA sequences that translate to the same CDR3. The rearrangement links TRBV7-9 to TRBJ1-2, with no clear D. The germline V and J ends were trimmed by 5 bases and 2 bases, with 9 bases remaining between them. This CDR3 is 13 amino acids long. Germline assignment: CDR1 SEHNR and CDR2 FQNEAQ (reference sequence). CDR3 in amino acids: CASSRDTNYGYTF. The CDR3 nucleotides read TGTGCCAGCAGCCGCGACACCAACTATGGCTACACCTTC.

This chain connects TRBV9 to TRBJ2-2; 7 bases are shared with TRBD2. Germline assignment: CDR1 SGDLS and CDR2 YYNGEE. The CDR3 length is 15 residues. V shed 1 base, J shed 5 bases, and the junction held 5 bases outside the gene matches. CDR3 sequence (DNA): TGTGCCAGCAGCGTAAAAGGAGCGGGGACCGGGGAGCTGTTTTTT. Protein sequence: CASSVKGAGTGELFF.

The rearrangement joins TRBV13 to TRBJ2-2; 11 bases fit TRBD2. Germline-derived CDR1 and CDR2 are PRHDT and FYEKMQ (reference sequence). Trimming removed 5 bases from V and 3 bases from J; junction bases left unmatched: 20. The CDR3 has 21 amino acids. The CDR3 spells CASSPSLAGTSGRGDTGELFF. As DNA, the CDR3 is TGTGCCAGCAGCCCGAGCCTAGCCGGGACTAGCGGCAGGGGGGACACCGGGGAGCTGTTTTTT.

The chain is built from TRBV5-8 and TRBJ1-5, with unresolved D. Germline CDR1 SGHTS, CDR2 YDEGEE. This CDR3 is 17 amino acids long. The V end was cut by 0 bases, the J end by 1 base, with 14 bases between. The CDR3 nucleotides read TGTGCCAGCAGCTTGGGTTTAGGCGGTATAAGCAATCAGCCCCAGCATTTT. Protein: CASSLGLGGISNQPQHF.

This clone turned up a few times. The rearrangement links TRBV10-3 to TRBJ2-7; TRBD1 might be the D (5 bases). Trimming took 9 bases from V and 5 from J, leaving 11 bases between them. The CDR3 has 11 amino acids. The germline gives CDR1 ENHRY, CDR2 SYGVKD. This CDR3 reads CAIGDGDEQYF. In nucleotides, the CDR3 is TGTGCCATAGGGGATGGTGACGAGCAGTACTTC.

The V call is TRBV2, the J call TRBJ1-5; no reliable D call. CDR1 is SNHLY, CDR2 FYNNEI, per germline. CDR3 length equals 14 residues. Trimming shortened V by 6 bases and J by 7 bases, and 16 bases separated the two germline ends. The DNA for the CDR3 is TGTGCCAGCAGCTCTATGGAGGGTTGGCAGCCCCAGCATTTT. Amino acid sequence: CASSSMEGWQPQHF.

The gene calls are TRBV6-5 and TRBJ1-6; 12 bases agree with TRBD1. Germline V gene data show CDR1 as MNHEY and CDR2 as SVGAGI. With 0 bases clipped from V and 12 bases from J, the junction kept 6 bases outside the gene matches. The CDR3 is made up of 16 amino acids. The CDR3 loop reads CASSYSGTGGLRPLHF. CDR3 DNA sequence: TGTGCCAGCAGTTACTCGGGGACAGGGGGCCTCCGACCCCTCCACTTT.